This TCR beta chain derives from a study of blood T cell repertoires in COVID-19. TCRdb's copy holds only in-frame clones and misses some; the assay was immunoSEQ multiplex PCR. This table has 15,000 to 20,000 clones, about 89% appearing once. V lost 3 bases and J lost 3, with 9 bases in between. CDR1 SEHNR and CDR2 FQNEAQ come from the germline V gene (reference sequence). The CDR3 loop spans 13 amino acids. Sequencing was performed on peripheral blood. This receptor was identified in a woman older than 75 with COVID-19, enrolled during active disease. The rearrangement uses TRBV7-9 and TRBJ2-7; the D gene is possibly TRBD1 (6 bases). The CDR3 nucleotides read TGTGCCAGCAGCTTGGGACACAACTACGAGCAGTACTTC. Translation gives CASSLGHNYEQYF. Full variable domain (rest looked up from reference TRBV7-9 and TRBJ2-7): DTGVSQNPRHKITKRGQNVTFRCDPISEHNRLYWYRQTLGQGPEFLTYFQNEAQLEKSRLLSDRFSAERPKGSFSTLEIQRTEQGDSAMYLCASSLGHNYEQYFGPGTRLTVT.